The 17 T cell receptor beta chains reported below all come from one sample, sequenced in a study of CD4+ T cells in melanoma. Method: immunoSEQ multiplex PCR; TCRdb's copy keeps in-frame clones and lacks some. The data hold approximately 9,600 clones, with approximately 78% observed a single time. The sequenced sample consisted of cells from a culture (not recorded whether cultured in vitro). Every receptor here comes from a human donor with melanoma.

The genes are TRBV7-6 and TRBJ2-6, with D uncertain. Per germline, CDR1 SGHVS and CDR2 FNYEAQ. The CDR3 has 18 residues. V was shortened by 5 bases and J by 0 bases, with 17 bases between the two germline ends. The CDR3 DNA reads TGTGCCAGCAGCCCAGGCCAGAGCAGTTCCTCTGGGGCCAACGTCCTGACTTTC. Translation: CASSPGQSSSSGANVLTF.

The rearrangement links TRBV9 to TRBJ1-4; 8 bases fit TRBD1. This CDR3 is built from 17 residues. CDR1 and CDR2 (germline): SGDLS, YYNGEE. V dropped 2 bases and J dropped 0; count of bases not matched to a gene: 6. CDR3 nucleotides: TGTGCCAGCAGCGTTGGACAGGGAATGCCAACTAATGAAAAACTGTTTTTT. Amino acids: CASSVGQGMPTNEKLFF.

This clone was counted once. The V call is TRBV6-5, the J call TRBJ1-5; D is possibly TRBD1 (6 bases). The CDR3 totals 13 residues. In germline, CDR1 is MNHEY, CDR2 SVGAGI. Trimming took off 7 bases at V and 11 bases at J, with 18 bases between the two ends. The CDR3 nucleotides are TGTGCCAGCACCAGGGGCCTTGGATCAGCCCAGCATTTT. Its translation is CASTRGLGSAQHF.

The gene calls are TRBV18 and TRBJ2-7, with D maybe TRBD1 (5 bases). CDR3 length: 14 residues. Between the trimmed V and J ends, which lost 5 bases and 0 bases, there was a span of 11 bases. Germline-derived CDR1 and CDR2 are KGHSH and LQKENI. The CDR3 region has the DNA TGTGCCAGCTCAGCAGACAGCCGCTCCTACGAGCAGTACTTC. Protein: CASSADSRSYEQYF.

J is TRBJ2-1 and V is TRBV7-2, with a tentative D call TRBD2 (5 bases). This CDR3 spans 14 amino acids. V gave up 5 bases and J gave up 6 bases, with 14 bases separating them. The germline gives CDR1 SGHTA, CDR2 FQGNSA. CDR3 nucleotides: TGTGCCAGCAGCCCCTTTACTAGTCGCAATGAGCAGTTCTTC. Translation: CASSPFTSRNEQFF.

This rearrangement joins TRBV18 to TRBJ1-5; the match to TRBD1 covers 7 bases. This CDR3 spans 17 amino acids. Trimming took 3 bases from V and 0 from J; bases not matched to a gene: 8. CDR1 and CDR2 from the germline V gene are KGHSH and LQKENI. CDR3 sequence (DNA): TGTGCCAGCTCACCGACAGGGCCCGATTATAGCAATCAGCCCCAGCATTTT. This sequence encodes CASSPTGPDYSNQPQHF.

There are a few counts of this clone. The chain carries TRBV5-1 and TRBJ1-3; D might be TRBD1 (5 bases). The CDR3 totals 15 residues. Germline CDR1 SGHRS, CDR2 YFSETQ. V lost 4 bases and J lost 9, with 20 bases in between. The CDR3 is CASSPLRGKDGTIYF. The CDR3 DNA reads TGCGCCAGCAGCCCCCTGCGGGGGAAGGATGGCACCATATATTTT.

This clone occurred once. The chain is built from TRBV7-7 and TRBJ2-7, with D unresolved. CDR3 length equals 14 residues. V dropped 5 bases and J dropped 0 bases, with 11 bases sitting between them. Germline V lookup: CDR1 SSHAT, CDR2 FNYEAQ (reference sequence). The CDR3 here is CASSPGFGSYEQYF. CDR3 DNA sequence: TGTGCCAGCAGCCCCGGTTTCGGCTCCTACGAGCAGTACTTC. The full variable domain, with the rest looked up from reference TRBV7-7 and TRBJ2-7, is GAGVSQSPRYKVTKRGQDVTLRCDPISSHATLYWYQQALGQGPEFLTYFNYEAQPDKSGLPSDRFSAERPEGSISTLTIQRTEQRDSAMYRCASSPGFGSYEQYFGPGTRLTVT.

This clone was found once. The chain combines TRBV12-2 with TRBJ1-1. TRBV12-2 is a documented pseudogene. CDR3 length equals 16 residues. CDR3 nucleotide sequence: TGTGCAAGTCGCTTATTTTGCGGGGGAATGAACACTGAAGCTTTCTTT. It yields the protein CASRLFCGGMNTEAFF.

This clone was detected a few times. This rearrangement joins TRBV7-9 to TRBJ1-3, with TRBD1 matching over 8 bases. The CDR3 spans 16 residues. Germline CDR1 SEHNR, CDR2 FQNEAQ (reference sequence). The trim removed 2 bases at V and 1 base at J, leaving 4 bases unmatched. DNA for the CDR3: TGTGCCAGCAGCTTATACCAGGGGGCTTCTGGAAACACCATATATTTT. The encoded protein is CASSLYQGASGNTIYF.

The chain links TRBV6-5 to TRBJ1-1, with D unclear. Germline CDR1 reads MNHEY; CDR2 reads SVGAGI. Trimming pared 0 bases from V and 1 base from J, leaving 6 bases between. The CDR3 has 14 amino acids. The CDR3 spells CASSYSKWNTEAFF. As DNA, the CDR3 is TGTGCCAGCAGTTACTCCAAGTGGAACACTGAAGCTTTCTTT.

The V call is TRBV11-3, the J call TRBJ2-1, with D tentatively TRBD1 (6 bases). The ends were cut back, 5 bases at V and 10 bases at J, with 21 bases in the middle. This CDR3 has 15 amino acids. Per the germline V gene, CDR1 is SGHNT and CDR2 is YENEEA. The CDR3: CASSQGPSGVGEQFF. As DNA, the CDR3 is TGTGCCAGCAGCCAGGGCCCCTCAGGGGTAGGGGAGCAGTTCTTC.

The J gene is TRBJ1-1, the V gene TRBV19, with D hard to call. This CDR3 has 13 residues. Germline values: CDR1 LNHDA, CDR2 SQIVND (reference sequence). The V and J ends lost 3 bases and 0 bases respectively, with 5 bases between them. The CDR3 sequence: CASSIKMNTEAFF. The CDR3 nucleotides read TGTGCCAGTAGTATCAAGATGAACACTGAAGCTTTCTTT. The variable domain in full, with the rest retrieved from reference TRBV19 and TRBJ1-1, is DGGITQSPKYLFRKEGQNVTLSCEQNLNHDAMYWYRQDPGQGLRLIYYSQIVNDFQKGDIAEGYSVSREKKESFPLTVTSAQKNPTAFYLCASSIKMNTEAFFGQGTRLTVV.

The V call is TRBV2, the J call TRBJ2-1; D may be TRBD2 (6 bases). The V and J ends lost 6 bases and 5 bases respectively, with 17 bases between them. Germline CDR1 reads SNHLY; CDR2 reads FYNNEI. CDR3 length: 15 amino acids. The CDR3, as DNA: TGTGCCAGCAGCGCCCTCGGGACTCCCGACAATGAGCAGTTCTTC. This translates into CASSALGTPDNEQFF.

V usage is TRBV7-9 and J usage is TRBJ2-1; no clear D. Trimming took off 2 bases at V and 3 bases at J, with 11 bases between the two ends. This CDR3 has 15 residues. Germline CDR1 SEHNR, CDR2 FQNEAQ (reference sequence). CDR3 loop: CASSLSVANYNEQFF. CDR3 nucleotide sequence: TGTGCCAGCAGCTTATCCGTGGCGAACTACAATGAGCAGTTCTTC.

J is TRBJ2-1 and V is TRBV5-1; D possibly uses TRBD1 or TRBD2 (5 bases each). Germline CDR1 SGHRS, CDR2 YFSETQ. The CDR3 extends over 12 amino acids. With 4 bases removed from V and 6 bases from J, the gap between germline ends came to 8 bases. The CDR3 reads CASSGTVNEQFF. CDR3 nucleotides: TGCGCCAGCAGCGGGACCGTCAATGAGCAGTTCTTC.

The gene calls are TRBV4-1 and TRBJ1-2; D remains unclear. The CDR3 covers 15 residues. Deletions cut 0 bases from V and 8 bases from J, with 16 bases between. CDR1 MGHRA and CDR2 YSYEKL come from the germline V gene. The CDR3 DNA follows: TGCGCCAGCAGCCAAGATAGACGGACGGGAAACGGCTACACCTTC. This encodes CASSQDRRTGNGYTF.